Detailed here is one T cell receptor (beta chain). Its antigen is still unknown. This sample was taken from a study of shared clonotypes between healthy human individuals. Broader study findings: Clonotype sharing across donors was expected to vary with sequencing depth.

Investigators spread the genomic DNA of each subset evenly over several immunoSEQ plates. The data were produced by immunoSEQ multiplex PCR, yet TCRdb's version contains in-frame clones alone and is incomplete. The repertoire has roughly 2.1 million clones, around 93% of them found once; the top ten carry 1.7%. CD45RO-negative, CCR7-selected cells formed the naive CD8 fraction, which excluded terminally differentiated effector memory CD45RA+ cells. Germline lookup yields CDR1 SEHNR and CDR2 FQNEAQ (reference sequence). The CDR3 extends over 16 amino acids. V dropped 5 bases and J dropped 3; count of bases not matched to a gene: 10.

Sequences were obtained from naive CD8+ T cells from PBMCs. This receptor was identified in a man younger than 35 in good health. Some clones in this sample may be carry-over from other donors' samples. V and J are TRBV7-9 and TRBJ2-1, with 7 bases aligning to TRBD2. The CDR3 sequence is CASSAMAGRNYNEQFF. In DNA, the CDR3 is TGTGCCAGCAGCGCAATGGCCGGGAGGAACTACAATGAGCAGTTCTTC.